Below, one TCR beta chain is given with its context. What it binds is not known. This entry comes from a study of cytomegalovirus exposure and HLA in healthy donors. Study summary: Unique TCRs from HLA-typed donors, about 85 million of them, were held in an early data release. Falling in the Caucasian-associated ancestry cluster were less than 85% of approximately 410 genotyped donors. Findings and caveats of the study: Only CMV serostatus was available as immune exposure information.

Both 60 Vbeta primers and 13 Jbeta primers went into the PCR. The assay was immunoSEQ multiplex PCR, and TCRdb's table has in-frame clones only and misses some. The sample yields approximately 150,000 clones, roughly 80% seen once. The sequenced material came from PBMCs. The clonotype originates from a man between 50 and 59 years old in good health and CMV-seropositive.

CDR3 sequence (DNA): TGTGCCAGCAGCTTAGAGCGCTACAATGAGCAGTTCTTC. Its protein is CASSLERYNEQFF. The chain links TRBV11-3 to TRBJ2-1; unclear D gene. The V end lost 0 bases, the J end lost 3 bases, and 3 bases lay between the germline ends. Germline-derived CDR1 and CDR2 are SGHNT and YENEEA. This CDR3 contains 13 residues.